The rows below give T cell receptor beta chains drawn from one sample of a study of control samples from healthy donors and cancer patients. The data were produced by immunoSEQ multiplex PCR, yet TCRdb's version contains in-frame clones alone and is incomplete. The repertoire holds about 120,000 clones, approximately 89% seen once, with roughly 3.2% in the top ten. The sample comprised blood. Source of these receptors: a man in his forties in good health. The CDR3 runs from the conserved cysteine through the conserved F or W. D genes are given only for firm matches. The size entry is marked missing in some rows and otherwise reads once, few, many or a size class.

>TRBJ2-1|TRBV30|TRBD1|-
CAWKARQGASYNEQFF
TGTGCCTGGAAAGCCCGACAGGGGGCCTCCTACAATGAGCAGTTCTTC
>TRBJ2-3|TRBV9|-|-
CASSVAPSADTQYF
TGTGCCAGCAGCGTAGCCCCGTCGGCAGATACGCAGTATTTT
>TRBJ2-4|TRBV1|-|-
CTSSQDPLGGYQGAKNIQYF
TGCACCAGCAGCCAAGATCCATTGGGAGGGTACCAAGGGGCCAAAAACATTCAGTACTTC
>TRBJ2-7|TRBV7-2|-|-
CASSLVSTTTTYEQYF
TGTGCCAGCAGCTTAGTCTCTACTACTACCACCTACGAGCAGTACTTC
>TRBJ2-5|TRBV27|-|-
CASFTGSRQETQYF
TGCGCCAGTTTTACGGGGTCCCGTCAAGAGACCCAGTACTTC
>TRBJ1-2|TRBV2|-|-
CASSEGRGANYGYTF
TGTGCCAGCAGTGAAGGCCGGGGAGCTAACTATGGCTACACCTTC
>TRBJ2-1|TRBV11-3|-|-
CASSLVRGLRNEQFF
TGTGCCAGCAGCTTAGTACGGGGCCTCAGGAATGAGCAGTTCTTC
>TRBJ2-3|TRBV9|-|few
CASSVTTNSGGTDTQYF
TGTGCCAGCAGCGTCACCACCAACAGTGGGGGCACAGATACGCAGTATTTT
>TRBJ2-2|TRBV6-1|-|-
CASSETRGRRPGELFF
TGTGCCAGCAGTGAAACCCGCGGCAGGAGGCCCGGGGAGCTGTTTTTT
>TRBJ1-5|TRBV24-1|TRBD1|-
CATSDKRYGTGEGNQPQHF
TGTGCCACCAGTGACAAACGATACGGGACAGGGGAAGGCAATCAGCCCCAGCATTTT
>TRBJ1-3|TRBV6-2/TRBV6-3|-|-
CASSYEGSGNTIYF
TGTGCCAGCAGTTACGAGGGTTCTGGAAACACCATATATTTT
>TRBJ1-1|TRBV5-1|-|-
CASSQRTENTEAFF
TGCGCCAGCAGTCAGAGGACCGAGAACACTGAAGCTTTCTTT
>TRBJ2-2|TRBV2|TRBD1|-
CASSGQGSKSGGELFF
TGTGCCAGCAGTGGACAGGGGAGCAAGTCGGGCGGGGAGCTGTTTTTT
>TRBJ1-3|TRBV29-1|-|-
CSVRRGNTIYF
TGCAGCGTAAGACGGGGAAACACCATATATTTT
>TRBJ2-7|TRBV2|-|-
CASSDFYEQYF
TGTGCCAGCAGTGATTTTTACGAGCAGTACTTC
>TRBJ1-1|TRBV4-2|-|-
CASSRYRGNTEAFF
TGTGCCAGCAGCCGCTATAGGGGGAACACTGAAGCTTTCTTT
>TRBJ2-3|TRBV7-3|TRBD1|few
CASSPGGGPTDTQYF
TGTGCCAGCAGCCCAGGGGGCGGACCCACAGATACGCAGTATTTT
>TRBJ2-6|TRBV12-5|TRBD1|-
CASGSSGTASGANVLTF
TGTGCTAGTGGTTCGTCCGGGACAGCCTCTGGGGCCAACGTCCTGACTTTC
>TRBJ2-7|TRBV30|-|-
CAWSVAQSYEQYF
TGTGCCTGGAGTGTAGCGCAGTCCTACGAGCAGTACTTC
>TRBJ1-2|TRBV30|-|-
CASEQGDYGYTF
TGTGCCTCCGAGCAGGGCGACTATGGCTACACCTTC
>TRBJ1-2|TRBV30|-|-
CAWSGGQRGYTF
TGTGCCTGGAGTGGTGGACAGCGGGGCTACACCTTC
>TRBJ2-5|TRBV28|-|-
CASSFGGLPLRGTQYF
TGTGCCAGCAGTTTCGGGGGGCTCCCTCTCCGCGGGACCCAGTACTTC
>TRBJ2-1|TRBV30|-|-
CAWSRAVGEQFF
TGTGCCTGGAGCCGGGCCGTAGGTGAGCAGTTCTTC
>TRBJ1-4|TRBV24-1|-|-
CATSDLKFPEREKLFF
TGTGCCACCAGTGATTTGAAGTTTCCAGAGCGTGAAAAACTGTTTTTT
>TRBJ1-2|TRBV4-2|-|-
CASSQAGGDNHGYTF
TGTGCCAGCAGCCAAGCCGGGGGCGATAATCATGGCTACACCTTC
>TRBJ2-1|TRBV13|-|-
CASSLVSEQFF
TGTGCCAGCAGCTTAGTAAGTGAGCAGTTCTTC
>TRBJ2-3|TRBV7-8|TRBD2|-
CASSNLAGGVADTQYF
TGTGCCAGCAGCAACCTAGCGGGGGGGGTGGCAGATACGCAGTATTTT